The entry below describes one TCR beta chain. This record belongs to a study of OX40 agonist ivuxolimab in advanced cancers. Clones were read by immunoSEQ multiplex PCR, and TCRdb kept only the in-frame ones, dropping some. The data contain about 86,000 clones, under 95% of them singletons. This TCR was recovered from an adult with an advanced solid tumor such as melanoma, head and neck, liver or kidney cancer. Sequenced material: CD4+ or CD8+ T cells sorted from blood, taken in a trial of the OX40 agonist ivuxolimab.

The CDR3 here is CASSFLENTGELFF. The CDR3 DNA is TGTGCCAGCAGTTTCCTAGAAAACACCGGGGAGCTGTTTTTT. This rearrangement joins TRBV27 to TRBJ2-2, with D unresolved. Germline CDR1 reads MNHEY; CDR2 reads SMNVEV (reference sequence). Between the trimmed V and J ends, which lost 3 bases and 2 bases, there was a span of 7 bases. The CDR3 spans 14 residues.